A single sample is the source of the 20 T cell receptor beta chains below, sequenced in a study of blood T cell repertoires in COVID-19. Clones were sequenced by immunoSEQ multiplex PCR, and TCRdb holds only the in-frame ones, with some missing. Altogether approximately 100,000 clones are present, about 84% being singletons, with the ten largest covering 14%. The sample consisted of peripheral blood. These receptors were collected from a woman aged 60 to 75 with acute or convalescent COVID-19.

This clone showed up just once. This CDR3 is CASTHARNTGELFF. The CDR3 DNA sequence: TGTGCCAGCACCCACGCGCGGAACACCGGGGAGCTGTTTTTT. The genes are TRBV27 and TRBJ2-2, with unresolved D. The V gene lost 7 bases and the J gene lost 1 base, with 10 bases spanning the gap. CDR3 size: 14 residues. CDR1 is MNHEY and CDR2 is SMNVEV in the germline V gene (reference sequence).

The count of this clone is one. The chain combines TRBV19 with TRBJ2-7; 10 positions match TRBD2. The CDR3 runs 18 residues. J gave up 0 bases and V 1 base, and 9 bases lay outside the gene matches. Germline lookup yields CDR1 LNHDA and CDR2 SQIVND (reference sequence). The CDR3 spells CASSIGRTSGLHSYEQYF. DNA for the CDR3: TGTGCCAGTAGTATAGGGCGGACTAGCGGACTACACTCCTACGAGCAGTACTTC.

CDR3 nucleotides: TGTGCCAGCAGTGACCGTCGTTTTGGAGGGATGGTCGGTTACACCTTC. This translates into CASSDRRFGGMVGYTF. The chain joins TRBV6-4 to TRBJ1-2; D is unresolved. The germline V gene has CDR1 MRHNA and CDR2 SNTAGT. Between the trimmed V and J ends, which lost 2 bases and 11 bases, there was a span of 24 bases. The CDR3 is made up of 16 amino acids.

V usage is TRBV19 and J usage is TRBJ1-6, with D unresolved. The V gene lost 3 bases and the J gene lost 3 bases, with 12 bases spanning the gap. This CDR3 has 16 residues. Germline loops: CDR1 LNHDA, CDR2 SQIVND (reference sequence). DNA for the CDR3: TGTGCCAGTAGTATTCGGGTCATCCACTATAATTCACCCCTCCACTTT. Residues: CASSIRVIHYNSPLHF. The full variable domain, its missing parts supplied by reference TRBV19 and TRBJ1-6, is DGGITQSPKYLFRKEGQNVTLSCEQNLNHDAMYWYRQDPGQGLRLIYYSQIVNDFQKGDIAEGYSVSREKKESFPLTVTSAQKNPTAFYLCASSIRVIHYNSPLHFGNGTRLTVT.

V usage is TRBV27 and J usage is TRBJ1-3; TRBD1 aligns across 11 bases. The J segment lost 4 bases and the V segment lost 4 bases, leaving 9 bases of the junction unmatched. CDR1 is MNHEY and CDR2 is SMNVEV in the germline V gene (reference sequence). The CDR3 extends over 17 amino acids. CDR3 residues: CASSSLRDRGYGNTIYF. For the CDR3, the DNA is TGTGCCAGCAGTTCTCTGCGGGACAGGGGGTACGGAAACACCATATATTTT.

The V and J genes are TRBV9 and TRBJ2-1; 8 bases agree with TRBD2. The V gene's germline CDR1 is SGDLS and CDR2 YYNGEE. The CDR3 sequence is 17 residues long. V lost 3 bases to trimming and J lost 3 bases; unmatched junction nucleotides: 11. CDR3 DNA sequence: TGTGCCAGCAGCGGCCTCGGCAGCGGGGGACTCTACAATGAGCAGTTCTTC. This sequence encodes CASSGLGSGGLYNEQFF.

The chain uses TRBV5-1 and TRBJ1-4; TRBD1 is a possible D gene (6 bases). With 4 bases removed from V and 6 bases from J, the gap between germline ends came to 19 bases. The CDR3 covers 16 residues. Germline CDR1 and CDR2: SGHRS and YFSETQ. Written as DNA, the CDR3 is TGCGCCAGCAGCCAAGGGTTAGTAGGGGGAGATGAAAAACTGTTTTTT. Translating it yields CASSQGLVGGDEKLFF. The whole variable domain, remainder taken from reference TRBV5-1 and TRBJ1-4, is KAGVTQTPRYLIKTRGQQVTLSCSPISGHRSVSWYQQTPGQGLQFLFEYFSETQRNKGNFPGRFSGRQFSNSRSEMNVSTLELGDSALYLCASSQGLVGGDEKLFFGSGTQLSVL.

This chain uses TRBV19 with TRBJ1-4; D is possibly TRBD1 (6 bases). This CDR3 contains 15 residues. The V end was cut by 1 base, the J end by 7 bases, with 13 bases between. Germline V gene lookup returns CDR1 LNHDA and CDR2 SQIVND (reference sequence). The CDR3 spells CASSIAKGGSEKLFF. CDR3 bases: TGTGCCAGTAGTATAGCGAAAGGGGGAAGTGAAAAACTGTTTTTT.

The CDR3 DNA reads as TGTGCCAGCTGCGGTGTCCACCCGAACACTGAAGCTTTCTTT. Protein: CASCGVHPNTEAFF. The chain uses TRBV2 and TRBJ1-1; D gene uncertain. Germline V gene sequence: CDR1 SNHLY, CDR2 FYNNEI. Trimming left V 8 bases short and J 1 base short, with 14 bases between. This CDR3 is 14 amino acids long.

This clone showed up just once. The chain couples TRBV3-1 (or the pseudogene TRBV3-2) to TRBJ2-1, with D tentatively TRBD2 (7 bases). Between the trimmed V and J ends, which lost 5 bases and 2 bases, there was a span of 10 bases. The length of the CDR3 is 14 residues. CDR1 and CDR2 (germline): LGHDT, YNNKEL (reference sequence). Here the CDR3 reads CASSGGAAYNEQFF. CDR3 DNA sequence: TGTGCCAGCAGCGGGGGGGCTGCCTACAATGAGCAGTTCTTC.

J is TRBJ1-5 and V is TRBV7-9; no definite D call. CDR1 and CDR2 (germline): SEHNR, FQNEAQ (reference sequence). The length of the CDR3 is 16 residues. Deletions cut 5 bases from V and 2 bases from J, with 16 bases between. The CDR3, as DNA: TGTGCCAGCAGCCCCTCTGGGTTGGCGGGCAATCAGCCCCAGCATTTT. This sequence encodes CASSPSGLAGNQPQHF.

The chain links TRBV5-1 to TRBJ1-1; 8 bases match TRBD1. J gave up 1 base and V 3 bases, and 5 bases lay outside the gene matches. Germline V lookup: CDR1 SGHRS, CDR2 YFSETQ. This CDR3 has 15 amino acids. CDR3: CASSSGTGWNTEAFF. The CDR3, as DNA: TGCGCCAGCAGCTCTGGGACAGGCTGGAACACTGAAGCTTTCTTT.

V usage is TRBV6-5 and J usage is TRBJ2-7; D possibly corresponds to TRBD1 (6 bases). Germline lookup yields CDR1 MNHEY and CDR2 SVGAGI. The CDR3 runs to 14 residues. V lost 10 bases and J lost 5, with 21 bases in between. The CDR3 DNA is TGTGCCACCATAGGGGGTCAAAGGGTCAACGAGCAGTACTTC. Protein product: CATIGGQRVNEQYF.

The chain has TRBV9 and TRBJ2-3, with 10 bases matching TRBD1. Germline V gene sequence: CDR1 SGDLS, CDR2 YYNGEE. The CDR3 is 16 amino acids. Losses at the gene ends were 4 bases for V and 3 bases for J; bases not matched to a gene: 8. The DNA for the CDR3 is TGTGCCAGCAGCCCCCGAGGACAGGGGGAAACAGATACGCAGTATTTT. Its translation is CASSPRGQGETDTQYF.

This chain uses TRBV5-1 with TRBJ2-5, with D maybe TRBD2 (7 bases). Germline CDR1 SGHRS, CDR2 YFSETQ. The germline V and J ends were trimmed by 4 bases and 2 bases, with 18 bases remaining between them. The CDR3 sequence is 16 residues long. The CDR3 nucleotides are TGCGCCAGCAGCCGGGGGGCACCGGGACGGCAAGAGACCCAGTACTTC. Translating gives CASSRGAPGRQETQYF.

The chain is built from TRBV5-1 and TRBJ2-6, with D possibly being TRBD1 (6 bases). Per the germline V gene, CDR1 is SGHRS and CDR2 is YFSETQ. This CDR3 has 18 amino acids. Trimming left V 2 bases short and J 0 bases short, with 15 bases between. CDR3 loop: CASSFSTGSRSGANVLTF. The CDR3 coding sequence is TGCGCCAGCAGCTTCTCTACAGGGAGTCGCTCTGGGGCCAACGTCCTGACTTTC.

This sequence joins TRBV29-1 and TRBJ2-5; 8 bases map to TRBD1. Germline CDR1 reads SQVTM; CDR2 reads ANQGSEA. CDR3 length equals 13 residues. V gave up 4 bases and J gave up 5 bases; unmatched junction bases: 6. The CDR3 DNA follows: TGCAGCGTTGGGGACAGGTCCCTGGAGACCCAGTACTTC. This encodes CSVGDRSLETQYF.

V usage is TRBV5-4 and J usage is TRBJ2-3, with D perhaps matching TRBD1 (6 bases). The germline V gene encodes CDR1 SGHNT and CDR2 YYREEE (reference sequence). V lost 4 bases, J lost 6 bases, and 12 bases lay in between. The CDR3 loop spans 13 amino acids. This CDR3 is CASSLPQGDTQYF. As DNA, the CDR3 is TGTGCCAGCAGCCTACCACAGGGTGATACGCAGTATTTT.

This rearrangement joins TRBV6-5 to TRBJ1-1, with D perhaps matching TRBD1 (5 bases). Trimming stripped 7 bases from V and 1 base from J, with 10 bases between. Germline CDR1 MNHEY, CDR2 SVGAGI. The length of the CDR3 is 13 residues. In DNA form, the CDR3 reads TGTGCCAGCAACAGTGGGGCGAACACTGAAGCTTTCTTT. It translates to CASNSGANTEAFF.

This chain joins TRBV5-1 and TRBJ1-3; TRBD1 might be the D (6 bases). V lost 4 bases and J lost 1, with 12 bases in between. CDR1 and CDR2 from the germline V gene are SGHRS and YFSETQ. The CDR3 is made up of 15 amino acids. This CDR3 reads CASSAATGSGNTIYF. The CDR3 DNA follows: TGCGCCAGCAGCGCCGCCACAGGGTCTGGAAACACCATATATTTT.